The source of this T cell receptor (beta chain) is a study of T cells in Graves' hyperthyroidism and ophthalmopathy. General observations from the study: Ophthalmopathy, which appeared later, was predicted by the model a median 6.5 months before onset. Expanded thyroid clonotypes (above 0.001) were mostly also found in blood.

Template material for amplifying TCR beta CDR3 regions consisted of RNA transcripts. Using the HTBI primer set, a first-round RT-PCR was run on the TCR CDR3. TCRdb passed the multiplex PCR reads through MiXCR, listing each CDR3 protein once. Of roughly 520,000 distinct CDR3 sequences in the sample, 24% were seen once. This clonotype was seen a handful of times. Its matching antigen is unknown. Material for sequencing was blood. The receptor's source is a woman in her twenties or thirties with Graves' ophthalmopathy.

This chain's CDR3 is CASSLIASSPYEQYF. The CDR3 DNA sequence: TGTGCCAGCAGTTTGATAGCGTCCAGCCCCTACGAGCAGTACTTC. The V call is TRBV12-3 or TRBV12-4, the J call TRBJ2-7; maybe TRBD2 (5 bases). V lost 3 bases to trimming and J lost 2 bases, with 14 bases between them. The length of the CDR3 is 15 residues.